The clone carrying this T cell receptor beta chain was picked up a small number of times. Its antigen remains unidentified. Repertoires were generated with immunoSEQ multiplex PCR, while TCRdb's copy carries only in-frame clones and drops some. This table has 100,000 to 150,000 clones, roughly 89% appearing once. The sample originates from a study of T cell responses to AZD1222 COVID-19 vaccine. Trimming removed 2 bases from V and 4 bases from J; junction bases left unmatched: 4. Germline V gene data show CDR1 as MNHEY and CDR2 as SVGEGT. This CDR3 is 14 amino acids long. Overall study results and limits: Per reports, nearly half of all spike-specific TCRs target regions that are unmutated in variants.

This chain joins TRBV6-2 or TRBV6-3 and TRBJ1-1; 7 nucleotides match TRBD1. The starting material was peripheral blood, obtained on day 0 of AZD1222 vaccination. The source of this sequence is an adult in good health. The CDR3 sequence: CASSYIPGGTEAFF. DNA for the CDR3: TGTGCCAGCAGTTACATCCCAGGGGGCACTGAAGCTTTCTTT.